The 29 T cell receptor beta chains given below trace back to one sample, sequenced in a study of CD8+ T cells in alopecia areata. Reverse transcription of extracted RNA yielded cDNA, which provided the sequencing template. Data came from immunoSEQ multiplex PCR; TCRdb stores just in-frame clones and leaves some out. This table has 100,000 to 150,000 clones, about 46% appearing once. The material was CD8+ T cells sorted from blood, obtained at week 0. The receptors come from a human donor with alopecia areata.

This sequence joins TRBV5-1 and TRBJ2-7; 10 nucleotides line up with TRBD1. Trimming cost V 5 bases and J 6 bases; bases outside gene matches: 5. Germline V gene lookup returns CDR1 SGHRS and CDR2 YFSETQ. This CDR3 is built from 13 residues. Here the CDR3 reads CASRPGTGVEQYF. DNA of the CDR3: TGCGCCAGCAGACCCGGGACAGGGGTCGAGCAGTACTTC.

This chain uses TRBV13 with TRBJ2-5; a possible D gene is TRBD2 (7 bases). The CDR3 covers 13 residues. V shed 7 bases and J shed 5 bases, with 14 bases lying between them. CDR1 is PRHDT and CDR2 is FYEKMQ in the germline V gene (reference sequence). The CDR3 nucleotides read TGTGCCAGCAACTCGGGGGGCCAGGAGACCCAGTACTTC. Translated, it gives CASNSGGQETQYF.

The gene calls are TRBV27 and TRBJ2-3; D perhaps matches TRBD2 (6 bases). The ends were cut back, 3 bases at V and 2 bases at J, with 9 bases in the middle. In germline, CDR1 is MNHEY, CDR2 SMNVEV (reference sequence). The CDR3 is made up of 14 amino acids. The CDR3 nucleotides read TGTGCCAGCAGTTTTGGAGGGGCCACAGATACGCAGTATTTT. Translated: CASSFGGATDTQYF.

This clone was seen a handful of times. The CDR3 loop reads CASSLVGYNEQFF. In nucleotides, the CDR3 is TGTGCCAGCAGCTTAGTAGGTTACAATGAGCAGTTCTTC. The chain links TRBV7-3 to TRBJ2-1; D not certain. The CDR3 loop spans 13 amino acids. Trimming removed 2 bases from V and 4 bases from J, with 6 bases in between. Germline V CDR1 and CDR2: SGHTA, FQGTGA.

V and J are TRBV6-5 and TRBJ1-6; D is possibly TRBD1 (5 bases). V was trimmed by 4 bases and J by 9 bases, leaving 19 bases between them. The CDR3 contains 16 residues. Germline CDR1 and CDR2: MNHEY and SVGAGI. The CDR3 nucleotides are TGTGCCAGCAGTTTATTCGGGGCAGGGAATTCTTCACCCCTCCACTTT. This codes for CASSLFGAGNSSPLHF.

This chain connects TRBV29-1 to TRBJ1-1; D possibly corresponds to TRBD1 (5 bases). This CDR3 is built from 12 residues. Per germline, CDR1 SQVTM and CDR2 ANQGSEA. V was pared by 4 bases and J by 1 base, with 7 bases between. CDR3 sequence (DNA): TGCAGCGTTGTGCAGGGGAACACTGAAGCTTTCTTT. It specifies CSVVQGNTEAFF.

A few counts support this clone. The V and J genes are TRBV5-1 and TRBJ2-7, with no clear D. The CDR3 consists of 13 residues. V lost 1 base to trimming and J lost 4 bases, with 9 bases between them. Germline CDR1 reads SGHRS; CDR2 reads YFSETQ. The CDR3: CASSLTPWYEQYF. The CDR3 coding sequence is TGCGCCAGCAGCTTGACTCCCTGGTACGAGCAGTACTTC.

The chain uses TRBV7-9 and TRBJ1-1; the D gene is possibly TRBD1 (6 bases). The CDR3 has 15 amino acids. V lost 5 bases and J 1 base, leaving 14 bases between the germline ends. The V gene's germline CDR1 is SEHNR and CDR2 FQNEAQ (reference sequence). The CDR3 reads CASSTLQGKNTEAFF. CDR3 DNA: TGTGCCAGCAGCACCCTGCAGGGGAAGAACACTGAAGCTTTCTTT.

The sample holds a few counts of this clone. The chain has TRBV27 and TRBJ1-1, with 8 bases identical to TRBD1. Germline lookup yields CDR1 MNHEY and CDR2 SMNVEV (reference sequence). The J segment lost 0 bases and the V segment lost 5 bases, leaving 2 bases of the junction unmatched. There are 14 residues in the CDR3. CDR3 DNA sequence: TGTGCCAGCAGTCACAGGGGGGTGAACACTGAAGCTTTCTTT. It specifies CASSHRGVNTEAFF.

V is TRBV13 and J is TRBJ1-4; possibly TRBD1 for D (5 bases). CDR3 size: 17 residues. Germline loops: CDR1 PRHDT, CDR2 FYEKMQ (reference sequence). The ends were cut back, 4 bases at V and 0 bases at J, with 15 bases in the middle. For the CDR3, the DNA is TGTGCCAGCAGCTCGTTTGGTGTGGGGGCAACTAATGAAAAACTGTTTTTT. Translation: CASSSFGVGATNEKLFF.

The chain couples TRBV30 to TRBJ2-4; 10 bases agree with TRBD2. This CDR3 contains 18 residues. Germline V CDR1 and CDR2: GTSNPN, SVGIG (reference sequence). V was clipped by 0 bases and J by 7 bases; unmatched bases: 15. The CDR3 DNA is TGTGCCTGGAGTGTACATGAGCCAGGGGAGGGACTAGCGAACATTCAGTACTTC. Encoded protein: CAWSVHEPGEGLANIQYF.

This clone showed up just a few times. The CDR3 DNA is TGTGCCAGCAGCTTAGTTTCCGGGGACTACGAGCAGTACTTC. It codes for CASSLVSGDYEQYF. The chain is built from TRBV11-2 and TRBJ2-5, with D possibly being TRBD2 (5 bases). The DNA end favors TRBJ2-7, so the J call may be wrong. The CDR3 runs 14 residues. The germline gives CDR1 SGHAT, CDR2 FQNNGV.

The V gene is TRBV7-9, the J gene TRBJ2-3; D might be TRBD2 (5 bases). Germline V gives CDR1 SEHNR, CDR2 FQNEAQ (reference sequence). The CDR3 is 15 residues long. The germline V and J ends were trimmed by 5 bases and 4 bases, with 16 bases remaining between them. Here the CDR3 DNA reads TGTGCCAGCAGCATGGACTCCACAATAGCAGATACGCAGTATTTT. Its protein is CASSMDSTIADTQYF.

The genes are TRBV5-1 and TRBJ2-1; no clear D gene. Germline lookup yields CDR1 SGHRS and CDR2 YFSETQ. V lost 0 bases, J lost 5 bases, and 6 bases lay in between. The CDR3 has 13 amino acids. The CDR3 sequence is CASSLVEDNEQFF. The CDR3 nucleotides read TGCGCCAGCAGCTTGGTTGAGGACAATGAGCAGTTCTTC.

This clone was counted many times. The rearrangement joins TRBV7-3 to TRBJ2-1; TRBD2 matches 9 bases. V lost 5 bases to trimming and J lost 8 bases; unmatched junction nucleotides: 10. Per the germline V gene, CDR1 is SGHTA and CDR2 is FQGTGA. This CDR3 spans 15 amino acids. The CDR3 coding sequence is TGTGCCAGCAGCCCCCTCGCGGGGGGGTTAGATGAGCAGTTCTTC. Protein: CASSPLAGGLDEQFF.

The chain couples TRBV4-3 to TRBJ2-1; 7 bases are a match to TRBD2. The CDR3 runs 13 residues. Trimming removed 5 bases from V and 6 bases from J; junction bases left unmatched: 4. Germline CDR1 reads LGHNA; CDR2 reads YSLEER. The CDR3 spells CASSLTSSNEQFF. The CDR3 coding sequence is TGCGCCAGCAGCTTGACTAGCTCCAATGAGCAGTTCTTC.

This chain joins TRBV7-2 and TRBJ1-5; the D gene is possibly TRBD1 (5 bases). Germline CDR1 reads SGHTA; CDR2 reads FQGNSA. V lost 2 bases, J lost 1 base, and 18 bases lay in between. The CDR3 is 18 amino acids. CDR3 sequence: CASSLYGPPGWSNQPQHF. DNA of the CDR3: TGTGCCAGCAGCTTATATGGCCCCCCAGGGTGGAGCAATCAGCCCCAGCATTTT.

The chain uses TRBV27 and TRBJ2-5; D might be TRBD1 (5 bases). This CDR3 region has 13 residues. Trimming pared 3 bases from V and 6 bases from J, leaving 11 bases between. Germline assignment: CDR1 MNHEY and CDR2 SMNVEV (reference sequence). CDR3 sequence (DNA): TGTGCCAGCAGTTTTCAGGGTTGGCAGACCCAGTACTTC. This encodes CASSFQGWQTQYF.

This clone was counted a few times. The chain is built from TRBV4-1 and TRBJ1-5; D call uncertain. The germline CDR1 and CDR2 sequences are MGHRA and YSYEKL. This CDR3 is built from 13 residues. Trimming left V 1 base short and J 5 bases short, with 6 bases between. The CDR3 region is CASSQGAYQPQHF. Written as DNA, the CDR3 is TGCGCCAGCAGCCAAGGCGCATATCAGCCCCAGCATTTT.

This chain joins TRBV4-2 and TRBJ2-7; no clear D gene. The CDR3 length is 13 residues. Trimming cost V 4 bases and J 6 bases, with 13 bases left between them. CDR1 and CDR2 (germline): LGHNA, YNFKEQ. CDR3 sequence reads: CASSRQYWGEQYF. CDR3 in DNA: TGTGCCAGCAGCCGCCAATATTGGGGCGAGCAGTACTTC.

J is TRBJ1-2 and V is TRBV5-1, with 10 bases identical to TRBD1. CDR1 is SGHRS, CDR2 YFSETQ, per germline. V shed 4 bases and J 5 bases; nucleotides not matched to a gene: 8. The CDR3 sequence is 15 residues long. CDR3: CASSDGQGDWYGYTF. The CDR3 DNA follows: TGCGCCAGCAGCGATGGACAGGGGGATTGGTATGGCTACACCTTC. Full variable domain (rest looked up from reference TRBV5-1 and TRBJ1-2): KAGVTQTPRYLIKTRGQQVTLSCSPISGHRSVSWYQQTPGQGLQFLFEYFSETQRNKGNFPGRFSGRQFSNSRSEMNVSTLELGDSALYLCASSDGQGDWYGYTFGSGTRLTVV.

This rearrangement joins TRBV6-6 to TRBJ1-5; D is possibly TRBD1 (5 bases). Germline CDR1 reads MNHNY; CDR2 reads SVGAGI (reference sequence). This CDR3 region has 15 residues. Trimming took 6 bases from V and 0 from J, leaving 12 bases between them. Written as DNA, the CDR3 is TGTGCCAGCAGAACCGACAGCAATAGCAATCAGCCCCAGCATTTT. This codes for CASRTDSNSNQPQHF.

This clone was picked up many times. The CDR3 DNA sequence: TGTGCCAGTAGTACCTTAGCGGGGGAAGGCGCAGATACGCAGTATTTT. Its protein is CASSTLAGEGADTQYF. This rearrangement joins TRBV19 to TRBJ2-3; 9 positions match TRBD2. V lost 4 bases, J lost 4 bases, and 9 bases stayed unmatched. In germline, CDR1 is LNHDA, CDR2 SQIVND (reference sequence). The CDR3 contains 16 residues.

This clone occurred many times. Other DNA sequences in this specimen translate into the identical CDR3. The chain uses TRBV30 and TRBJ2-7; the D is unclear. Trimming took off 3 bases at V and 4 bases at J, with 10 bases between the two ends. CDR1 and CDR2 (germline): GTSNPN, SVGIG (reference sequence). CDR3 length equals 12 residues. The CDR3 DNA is TGTGCCTGGAGCCCCGGTGTGTACGAGCAGTACTTC. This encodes CAWSPGVYEQYF.

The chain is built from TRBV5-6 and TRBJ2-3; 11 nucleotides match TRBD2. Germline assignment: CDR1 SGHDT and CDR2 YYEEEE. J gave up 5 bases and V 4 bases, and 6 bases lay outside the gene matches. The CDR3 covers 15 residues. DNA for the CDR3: TGTGCCAGCAGCCCGCTAACTAGCGGGAGAGATACGCAGTATTTT. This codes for CASSPLTSGRDTQYF.

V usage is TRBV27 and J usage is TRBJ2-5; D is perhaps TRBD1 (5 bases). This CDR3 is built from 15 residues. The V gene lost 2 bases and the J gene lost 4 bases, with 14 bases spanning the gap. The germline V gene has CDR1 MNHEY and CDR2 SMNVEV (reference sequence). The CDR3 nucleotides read TGTGCCAGCAGTTTAAGGGGTAACATGGGAGAGACCCAGTACTTC. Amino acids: CASSLRGNMGETQYF.

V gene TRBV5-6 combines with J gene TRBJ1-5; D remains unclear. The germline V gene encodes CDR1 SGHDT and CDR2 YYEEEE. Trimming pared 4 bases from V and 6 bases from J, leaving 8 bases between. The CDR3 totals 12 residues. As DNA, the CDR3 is TGTGCCAGCAGCCCCGGAGGTCAGCCCCAGCATTTT. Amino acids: CASSPGGQPQHF.

CDR3 loop: CASSSSPPNEQYF. The CDR3, as DNA: TGTGCCAGCAGCTCGTCCCCTCCGAACGAGCAGTACTTC. The chain carries TRBV7-6 and TRBJ2-7, with D hard to call. CDR3 size: 13 residues. Germline CDR1 and CDR2: SGHVS and FNYEAQ. V shed 4 bases and J shed 5 bases, with 12 bases lying between them. The full variable domain, its missing parts supplied by reference TRBV7-6 and TRBJ2-7, is GAGVSQSPRYKVTKRGQDVALRCDPISGHVSLYWYRQALGQGPEFLTYFNYEAQQDKSGLPNDRFSAERPEGSISTLTIQRTEQRDSAMYRCASSSSPPNEQYFGPGTRLTVT.

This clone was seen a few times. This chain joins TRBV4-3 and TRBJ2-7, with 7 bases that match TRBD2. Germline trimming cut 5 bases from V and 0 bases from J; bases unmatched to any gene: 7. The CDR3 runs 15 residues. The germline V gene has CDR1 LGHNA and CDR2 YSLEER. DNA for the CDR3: TGCGCCAGCAGCGGGGAGGGAACCCACTCCTACGAGCAGTACTTC. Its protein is CASSGEGTHSYEQYF.